The TCR beta chain described here comes from a study of CD8 T cells in ankylosing spondylitis. Quantitative 5'-RACE with molecular barcodes was used to make the TCR beta libraries. Each CDR3 protein gets one entry after TCRdb re-called the 5' RACE reads with MiXCR. Here the sample spans around 25,000 distinct CDR3 sequences, 10% to 15% being singletons. The study's findings and limits: Disease-associated clones were reportedly significantly overrepresented in matched ankylosing spondylitis synovial fluid. It appeared that ankylosing spondylitis blood was characterized by a TCR beta motif of eight highly homologous variants. In the blood and synovial fluid of reactive arthritis, some motif variants had been previously reported.

Losses at the gene ends were 6 bases for V and 2 bases for J; bases not matched to a gene: 7. The CDR3 has 14 residues. Per the germline V gene, CDR1 is SGHRS and CDR2 is YFSETQ. This clonotype has just a few counts. What it binds is not known. The sample consisted of blood. The genes are TRBV5-1 and TRBJ2-5, with 7 bases identical to TRBD1. This receptor was taken from a male donor with ankylosing spondylitis or in good health (not recorded which). CDR3 protein: CASNLDRAQETQYF. The DNA for the CDR3 is TGCGCCAGCAACCTCGACAGGGCTCAAGAGACCCAGTACTTC.